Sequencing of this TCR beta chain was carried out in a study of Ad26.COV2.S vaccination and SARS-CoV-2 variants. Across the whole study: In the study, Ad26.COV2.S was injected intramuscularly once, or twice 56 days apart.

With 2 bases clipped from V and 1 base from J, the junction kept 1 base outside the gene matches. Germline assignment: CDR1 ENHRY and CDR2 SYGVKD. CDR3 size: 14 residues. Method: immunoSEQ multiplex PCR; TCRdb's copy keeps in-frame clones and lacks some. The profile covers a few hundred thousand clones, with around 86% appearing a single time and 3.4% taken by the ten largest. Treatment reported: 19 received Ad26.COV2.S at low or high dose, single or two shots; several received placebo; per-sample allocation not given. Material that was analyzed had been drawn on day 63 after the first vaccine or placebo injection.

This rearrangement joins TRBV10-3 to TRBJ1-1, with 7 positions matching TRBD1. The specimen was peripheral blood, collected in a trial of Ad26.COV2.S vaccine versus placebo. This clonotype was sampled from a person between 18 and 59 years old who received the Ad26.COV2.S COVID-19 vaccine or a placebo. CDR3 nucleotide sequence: TGTGCCATCAGTGAGGGACAGGCGAACACTGAAGCTTTCTTT. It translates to CAISEGQANTEAFF.